This TCR beta chain was documented in a study of T cells in Graves' hyperthyroidism and ophthalmopathy (dated by TCRdb to the late 2010s). For context, the study as a whole: Peripheral blood was sampled at the time of initial diagnosis, prior to any treatment. To identify distinguishing TCR V-J signatures, a discovery cohort of some 99 patients was used, comprising 40 to 45 with Graves' ophthalmopathy and around 57 with stable Graves' hyperthyroidism. Whether ophthalmopathy could be predicted prospectively was tested in an independent validation cohort made up of 18 to 20 hyperthyroidism patients plus 17 patients who later progressed to ophthalmopathy. The roughly 90 discovery patients were divided at random into training and test sets in a 7:3 ratio. The study also compared thyroid tissue and blood T-cell repertoires from about 6 Graves' hyperthyroidism patients. Following sampling, methimazole starting at 30 mg daily was given to hyperthyroidism patients, and high-dose intravenous methylprednisolone was given to ophthalmopathy patients. The paper reports TCR Vbeta CDR3 sequencing of some 140 peripheral blood samples: 40 or so ophthalmopathy, about 75 hyperthyroidism and roughly 17 progressor patients.

Hyperthyroidism patients were newly diagnosed, had a disease duration of under 2 months, and were aged 18 to 65 years. Any patient with an uncontrolled infection, another autoimmune disease, pregnancy or lactation was excluded. Diagnoses were established on the basis of clinical symptoms, serum thyroxine and TRAb, thyroid ultrasound, and orbital computed tomography. Blood from progressor patients was collected at the time of first diagnosis with hyperthyroidism, before any ophthalmopathy symptoms had appeared. PBMCs were separated from approximately 9.9 ml of fresh peripheral blood using Ficoll-Paque density gradient centrifugation. Progressor patients were first diagnosed with Graves' hyperthyroidism and then developed ophthalmopathy during follow-up. Total RNA was extracted using Trizol reagent, and RNA quality was assessed on an Agilent 2100 Bioanalyzer. This clonotype appeared a few times. The antigen this receptor binds is unknown. Within one base of it there is no much larger clone, and no base qualities were kept.

V loses 0 bases at its end and J loses 12 bases; junction bases beyond the gene matches: 12. From the cysteine up to the phenylalanine, the CDR3 has a length of 16 residues. Only the CDR3 region is kept as DNA, spanning 48 bases read in frame from base 1. In the germline V gene, CDR1 corresponds to SGDLS and CDR2 to YYNGEE. The TCR beta CDR3 regions were amplified from RNA transcripts. A first-round RT-PCR of the TCR CDR3 used the HTBI primer set with the Qiagen OneStep RT-PCR kit. Libraries were constructed in a second round of multiplex PCR, after which size selection and purification were performed. The libraries were sequenced on an Illumina HiSeq2000 using paired-end 100 bp reads. The study's own analysis went as follows. SOAPnuke was used to process the raw data, removing reads that contained adapters or uncalled bases, had a mean Phred below 15, or lacked an exact match to the constant primer or identifier. High-quality paired reads were merged using COPE v1.2.5, and each unique nucleotide sequence was defined as a clonotype. MiTCR v1.1 was used to align the clonotypes against IMGT TRBV, TRBD and TRBJ reference segments. The analysis included only V-J combinations with a frequency above 0.0001, which together covered 99% to 99.2% of the repertoires. A TCS score was defined as the ratio between F50 (clonal expansion) and ExV (chaos), using BLOSUM62-based TCRdist between CDR3 peptides within each V-J. Welch's t-statistics and random forest reduced approximately 520 V-J features to roughly 13, which were used in a naive Bayes classifier (R e1071). Starting from the raw public reads, TCRdb applied fastp trimming at Q25, assembled clones with MiXCR and retained in-frame beta chains. Duplicate CDR3 protein sequences are folded into a single record with the most common DNA and genes. The V and J calls here are based on TCRdb, not the publication. Recorded for this sample are 250,000 or so distinct CDR3 sequences; approximately 14% of them occurred a single time. Of the sample, under 35% is held by the ten largest clones.

General study outcomes and caveats: Most expanded thyroid clonotypes (frequency above 0.001) were also found in blood, which suggests that blood repertoires may mirror thyroid immune responses. In validation, the model predicted progression to ophthalmopathy with approximately 70% sensitivity and 72% to 85% specificity, a median of about six months before onset. Ophthalmopathy was separated from stable hyperthyroidism by a 13 V-J signature model, with just over 85% sensitivity and approximately 84% specificity obtained in cross-validation and 80%/75% obtained in testing. Sample size was not statistically predetermined, and investigators were not blinded to group allocation.

The sequencing input was blood. Recombination connected TRBV9 to TRBJ2-1, with 10 middle bases fitting TRBD2. This TCR was sampled from a woman in her 50s with Graves' hyperthyroidism that later progressed to Graves' ophthalmopathy. The DNA sequence follows: TGTGCCAGCAGCGTAGCGGCTAGCGGGAGTGGGACGGTGCAGTTCTTC. Translated, it gives CASSVAASGSGTVQFF.